A selection of T cell receptor beta chains follows, all from one sample in a study of blood T cells in healthy people across ages. One entry per CDR3 protein results from TCRdb running MiXCR on the 5' RACE reads. The sample includes hundreds of thousands of distinct CDR3 sequences, just under 25% of them seen just once. This sample also appeared in a second study, on T cells of mothers and their children.

The sequencing sample was made of blood. These receptors were taken from a boy aged 5-17 years in good health. Each CDR3 is given with its conserved first and last residue. A D gene is named only where the DNA matches it firmly. Rows may omit the clone size; those that give it use once, few, many or a size class.

j_call d_call clone_size v_call cdr3_nt cdr3_aa
TRBJ1-1 . many TRBV7-9 TGTGCCAGCAGCCCCCCGGGTAGCACTGAAGCTTTCTTT CASSPPGSTEAFF
TRBJ2-5 . few TRBV7-3 TGTGCCAGCAGCTTGGGAAGGGCTCGGGAAGAGACCCAGTACTTC CASSLGRAREETQYF
TRBJ1-2 . few TRBV15 TGTGCCACCAGCAGGCCCCCATACTATGGCTACACCTTC CATSRPPYYGYTF
TRBJ2-3 . . TRBV12-3/TRBV12-4 TGTGCCAGCAGTTTAGCAGTCTCGGATACGCAGTATTTT CASSLAVSDTQYF
TRBJ1-2 TRBD1 . TRBV5-1 TGCGCCAGCAGCTACGGACAGGGGGCGCTGGGCTACACCTTC CASSYGQGALGYTF
TRBJ1-2 TRBD1 few TRBV4-2 TGTGCCAGCAGCCAAGAAGAGGGGACAGGCCCTGGCCAGGGCTACACCTTC CASSQEEGTGPGQGYTF
TRBJ2-3 . . TRBV12-3/TRBV12-4 TGTGCCAGCAGTCCAACAATTCGAAATACGCAGTATTTT CASSPTIRNTQYF
TRBJ2-7 . . TRBV6-5 TGTGCCAGCAGCCCTCACGTCGGGTCCTTCTACGAGCAGTACTTC CASSPHVGSFYEQYF
TRBJ1-2 . . TRBV29-1 TGCAGCGTTGAACAGGAATTGTATTATGGCTACACCTTC CSVEQELYYGYTF
TRBJ2-1 TRBD2 few TRBV20-1 TGCAGTGCTAGAGGGGTAGTAGCGGGTTACAATGAGCAGTTCTTC CSARGVVAGYNEQFF
TRBJ2-5 . few TRBV6-1 TGTGCCAGCAGTCGATCCGGGAATCTGAAAGAGACCCAGTACTTC CASSRSGNLKETQYF
TRBJ1-4 . . TRBV6-1 TGTGCCAGCAGTGAATTTTTTGCAACTAATGAAAAACTGTTTTTT CASSEFFATNEKLFF
TRBJ2-3 TRBD2 . TRBV13 TGTGCCAGCAGCCCGCCCCCTAGCGGGGGATTTCATACGCAGTATTTT CASSPPPSGGFHTQYF
TRBJ2-7 TRBD2 . TRBV20-1 TGCAGTGCTAGATTCTTAGCGGGAATCGGATACGAGCAGTACTTC CSARFLAGIGYEQYF
TRBJ2-1 . . TRBV11-2 TGTGCCAGCACCCTTAACGGGAAGGCCAATGAGCAGTTCTTC CASTLNGKANEQFF
TRBJ1-5 . few TRBV24-1 TGTGCCACCAGCGGAGCAGGGATATGGCAGCCCCAGCATTTT CATSGAGIWQPQHF
TRBJ2-5 TRBD1 . TRBV15 TGTGCCACCAGCCTCGGGGGGACAGGGCCCAAGACCCAGTACTTC CATSLGGTGPKTQYF
TRBJ1-2 TRBD1 . TRBV5-6 TGTGCCAGCAGCTCCGGGACAGGATTCAGGATGACCTATGGCTACACCTTC CASSSGTGFRMTYGYTF
TRBJ2-1 . . TRBV20-1 TGCAGTGCTAGAAAAGAAGGGATGGGACTCCAGGGCGATGAGCAGTTCTTC CSARKEGMGLQGDEQFF
TRBJ2-5 TRBD1 many TRBV5-1 TGTGCCAGCAGCCTCGGGACAGGCCGAGAGACCCAGTACTTC CASSLGTGRETQYF
TRBJ2-5 TRBD1 few TRBV5-1 TGCGCCAGCAGCTTTGGACAGGGACTAGAGACCCAGTACTTC CASSFGQGLETQYF
TRBJ2-7 . . TRBV6-5 TGTGCCAGCATTATGACAGGAGAGATTGGGGACGAGCAGTACTTC CASIMTGEIGDEQYF
TRBJ2-1 . . TRBV20-1 TGCAGTGCTAGCCCCCTAGGGACGAACAATGAGCAGTTCTTC CSASPLGTNNEQFF
TRBJ1-5 TRBD1 . TRBV7-2 TGTGCCAGCAGCTTAGAGGGGGCCAAGGATCAGCCCCAGCATTTT CASSLEGAKDQPQHF
TRBJ1-1 . . TRBV4-3 TGCGCCAGCACCCAATCTATCGTGTGGAGAGCTGTGAACACTGAAGCTTTCTTT CASTQSIVWRAVNTEAFF
TRBJ2-7 . few TRBV29-1 TGCAGCGTTGATCAGGGCTACGAGCAGTACTTC CSVDQGYEQYF
TRBJ1-6 . . TRBV9 TGTGCCAGCAGCGTAGGGAGAGGGGACTCACCCCTCCACTTT CASSVGRGDSPLHF
TRBJ2-3 TRBD2 . TRBV20-1 TGCAGTGCTAGCGATAGGACTAGCGGGGTCGGCACAGATACGCAGTATTTT CSASDRTSGVGTDTQYF
TRBJ2-3 TRBD2 . TRBV4-3 TGCGCCAGCAGCCAGTCCTTAGCGGGGGACACAGATACGCAGTATTTT CASSQSLAGDTDTQYF
TRBJ2-3 . few TRBV4-1 TGCGCCAGCAGCCGGAGGGACAGAAGCACAGATACGCAGTATTTT CASSRRDRSTDTQYF
TRBJ2-7 . . TRBV29-1 TGCAGCGTTACAGGTTCCCTGCACTCCTACGAGCAGTACTTC CSVTGSLHSYEQYF
TRBJ2-7 TRBD1 few TRBV6-5 TGTGCCAGCAGTTACTCAGTACAGGGGACCAGACTTGGGGAGCAGTACTTC CASSYSVQGTRLGEQYF
TRBJ2-7 TRBD2 . TRBV12-3/TRBV12-4 TGTGCCAGCAGTTTACTGGGGAGTGGACTAGCGGGTGTCGAGCAGTACTTC CASSLLGSGLAGVEQYF
TRBJ2-5 . few TRBV15 TGTGCCACCAGCAGAGGGTCTGCGGGAAGGGAGACCCAGTACTTC CATSRGSAGRETQYF
TRBJ2-7 TRBD1 few TRBV5-4 TGTGCCAGCAGCGGGGACAGGGGAGGTTACGAGCAGTACTTC CASSGDRGGYEQYF
TRBJ2-1 . few TRBV29-1 TGCAGCGCGAGGTCAGGGATATCCTACAATGAGCAGTTCTTC CSARSGISYNEQFF
TRBJ1-2 . . TRBV7-8 TGTGCCAGCAGCTTTGAGCGGAACTATGGCTACACCTTC CASSFERNYGYTF
TRBJ2-6 . . TRBV7-9 TGTGCCAGCAGCTTTACGCAGGCCCCTGGGGCCAACGTCCTGACTTTC CASSFTQAPGANVLTF
TRBJ1-4 . few TRBV5-1 TGCGCCAGCAGCTTCCTCGGGGACGGCCGTGCAACTAATGAAAAACTGTTTTTT CASSFLGDGRATNEKLFF
TRBJ2-7 . . TRBV7-9 TGTGCCAGCAGCTCCCAACTGAATTACGAGCAGTACTTC CASSSQLNYEQYF
TRBJ2-7 TRBD2 . TRBV4-2 TGTGCCAGCAGCCAAATGGCGGGGGGAAAATGGGAGCAGTACTTC CASSQMAGGKWEQYF
TRBJ2-1 . . TRBV13 TGTGCCAGCAGCCCTCGACCGAGAGGAGACGAGCAGTTCTTC CASSPRPRGDEQFF